The 2 T cell receptor beta chains in this list originate from one sample, sequenced in a study of T-cell reconstitution after alpha-beta-depleted transplantation in children. Unique molecular identifiers were used to barcode this TCRbeta library. TCRdb reprocessed the PCR reads via MiXCR and lists one record per CDR3 protein. This table has some 310,000 distinct CDR3 sequences, over 20% appearing once. The material sequenced was PBMCs, mostly from graft donor cells, taken 180 days after TCRalphabeta/CD19-depleted stem cell transplant. Receptors originate from a male patient younger than 18 who had a stem cell transplant for acute lymphoblastic leukemia, so the T cells may come from the graft donor.

The chain recombines TRBV5-1 with TRBJ1-1; D is undetermined. This CDR3 comprises 14 residues. The germline gives CDR1 SGHRS, CDR2 YFSETQ. The V gene lost 4 bases and the J gene lost 0 bases, with 10 bases spanning the gap. The CDR3, as DNA: TGCGCCAGCAGCGACCGCGGGGTGAACACTGAAGCTTTCTTT. Its protein product is CASSDRGVNTEAFF.

V gene TRBV29-1 combines with J gene TRBJ1-2, with D possibly matching TRBD1 (6 bases). With 7 bases removed from V and 6 bases from J, the gap between germline ends came to 15 bases. Germline V gene sequence: CDR1 SQVTM, CDR2 ANQGSEA. The CDR3 has 12 residues. The CDR3 region is CSGGNTGNGYTF. CDR3 in DNA: TGCAGCGGCGGGAACACAGGGAATGGCTACACCTTC. Full variable domain (remainder filled in from reference TRBV29-1 and TRBJ1-2): SAVISQKPSRDICQRGTSLTIQCQVDSQVTMMFWYRQQPGQSLTLIATANQGSEATYESGFVIDKFPISRPNLTFSTLTVSNMSPEDSSIYLCSGGNTGNGYTFGSGTRLTVV.